Listed below are T cell receptor beta chains from one sample, sequenced in a study of blood T cell repertoires in COVID-19. This table comes from immunoSEQ multiplex PCR, and its TCRdb copy is limited to in-frame clones, with some not included. The profile shows roughly 230,000 clones, 80% to 90% of them singletons. The sequenced material came from peripheral blood. The receptors shown here come from a woman aged 40 to 49 who had recovered from COVID-19. The CDR3 runs from the conserved cysteine through the conserved F or W. D genes are given only for firm matches. Where a row states a size, it is once, few, many or the class of an expanded clone; other rows omit it.

clone size: once; J gene: TRBJ2-5; D gene: TRBD2; V gene: TRBV28; CDR3 protein: CASRTGLAGGRGTQYF; CDR3 DNA: TGTGCCAGCAGGACCGGACTAGCGGGGGGACGGGGGACCCAGTACTTC
clone size: -; J gene: TRBJ1-2; D gene: TRBD1; V gene: TRBV5-4; CDR3 protein: CASSDGQGAGGYTF; CDR3 DNA: TGTGCCAGCAGCGATGGACAGGGGGCGGGTGGCTACACCTTC
clone size: -; J gene: TRBJ2-3; D gene: TRBD2; V gene: TRBV7-2; CDR3 protein: CASSLLELAGGRTDTQYF; CDR3 DNA: TGTGCCAGCAGCTTATTGGAGCTAGCGGGAGGCCGCACAGATACGCAGTATTTT
clone size: many; J gene: TRBJ1-5; D gene: -; V gene: TRBV6-6; CDR3 protein: CASSSSGGFSNQPQHF; CDR3 DNA: TGTGCCAGCAGTTCGTCCGGGGGGTTTAGCAATCAGCCCCAGCATTTT
clone size: few; J gene: TRBJ1-2; D gene: TRBD1; V gene: TRBV2; CDR3 protein: CASSGTGRGYTF; CDR3 DNA: TGTGCCAGCAGTGGGACAGGGAGAGGCTACACCTTC
clone size: -; J gene: TRBJ2-1; D gene: TRBD1; V gene: TRBV7-9; CDR3 protein: CASIQSGQELHEQFF; CDR3 DNA: TGTGCCAGCATCCAATCGGGACAGGAATTGCATGAGCAGTTCTTC
clone size: once; J gene: TRBJ1-2; D gene: TRBD1; V gene: TRBV9; CDR3 protein: CASSVGGQGRYGYTF; CDR3 DNA: TGTGCCAGCAGCGTAGGAGGACAGGGACGCTATGGCTACACCTTC
clone size: -; J gene: TRBJ1-3; D gene: -; V gene: TRBV5-6; CDR3 protein: CASSPRSGGPGNTIYF; CDR3 DNA: TGTGCCAGCAGCCCAAGAAGCGGGGGACCCGGAAACACCATATATTTT
clone size: once; J gene: TRBJ1-5; D gene: -; V gene: TRBV6-5; CDR3 protein: CASKPGHSNQPQHF; CDR3 DNA: TGTGCCAGCAAGCCAGGACATAGCAATCAGCCCCAGCATTTT
clone size: -; J gene: TRBJ2-1; D gene: TRBD1; V gene: TRBV29-1; CDR3 protein: CSVYPFGTGGMNEQFF; CDR3 DNA: TGCAGCGTATATCCTTTTGGGACAGGGGGCATGAATGAGCAGTTCTTC
clone size: -; J gene: TRBJ2-3; D gene: -; V gene: TRBV29-1; CDR3 protein: CSVGGVTDTQYF; CDR3 DNA: TGCAGCGTTGGGGGAGTCACAGATACGCAGTATTTT
clone size: few; J gene: TRBJ1-5; D gene: -; V gene: TRBV12-5; CDR3 protein: CASGLGEDNQPQHF; CDR3 DNA: TGTGCTAGTGGTTTGGGAGAGGACAATCAGCCCCAGCATTTT